One and the same sample provided the 17 T cell receptor beta chains below, sequenced in a study of blood T cell repertoires in COVID-19. Libraries were prepared by immunoSEQ multiplex PCR; TCRdb keeps only in-frame clonotypes and omits some of them. Among roughly 92,000 clones listed, around nine tenths were seen once. The specimen was peripheral blood. These receptors were taken from a man over 45 with acute or convalescent COVID-19.

This chain links TRBV19 with TRBJ2-1, with D perhaps TRBD2 (6 bases). Germline CDR1 reads LNHDA; CDR2 reads SQIVND (reference sequence). V was clipped by 5 bases and J by 8 bases, with 16 bases between them. The CDR3 is 14 amino acids. The CDR3 loop reads CASSARGGVHEQFF. DNA for the CDR3: TGTGCCAGTAGTGCCCGGGGCGGGGTCCATGAGCAGTTCTTC.

The chain couples TRBV15 to TRBJ1-5; 7 nucleotides match TRBD1. Trimming took 3 bases from V and 3 from J; bases not matched to a gene: 2. Germline V gene sequence: CDR1 LNHNV, CDR2 YYDKDF (reference sequence). The CDR3 sequence is 14 residues long. In nucleotides, the CDR3 is TGTGCCACCAGCAGGACAGGGTTCAATCAGCCCCAGCATTTT. It is translated as CATSRTGFNQPQHF.

The CDR3, as DNA: TGTGCCACCAGTGATAGGAGGGCCCAAGAGACCCAGTACTTC. Translated, it gives CATSDRRAQETQYF. The chain recombines TRBV24-1 with TRBJ2-5; possible D gene TRBD2, 6 bases. Trimming took off 3 bases at V and 1 base at J, with 8 bases between the two ends. The CDR3 is 14 amino acids. Germline V gene data show CDR1 as KGHDR and CDR2 as SFDVKD.

The V gene is TRBV5-1, the J gene TRBJ2-5; D is perhaps TRBD2 (5 bases). V was shortened by 4 bases and J by 1 base, with 14 bases between the two germline ends. Germline V CDR1 and CDR2: SGHRS, YFSETQ. The CDR3 has 15 amino acids. The CDR3 protein is CASSPTPGGQETQYF. DNA for the CDR3: TGCGCCAGCAGCCCCACCCCCGGAGGCCAAGAGACCCAGTACTTC.

This chain joins TRBV18 and TRBJ2-7; tentative D call: TRBD2 (5 bases). Deletions cut 9 bases from V and 0 bases from J, with 12 bases between. This CDR3 contains 13 residues. Germline V gene lookup returns CDR1 KGHSH and CDR2 LQKENI. This CDR3 is CASAGLSSYEQYF. The DNA of the CDR3 is TGTGCCAGTGCGGGTTTGAGCTCCTACGAGCAGTACTTC. Using reference TRBV18 and TRBJ2-7 for the parts outside the CDR3, the full variable domain is NAGVMQNPRHLVRRRGQEARLRCSPMKGHSHVYWYRQLPEEGLKFMVYLQKENIIDESGMPKERFSAEFPKEGPSILRIQQVVRGDSAAYFCASAGLSSYEQYFGPGTRLTVT.

The gene calls are TRBV5-4 and TRBJ2-1, with a weak D call TRBD2 (5 bases). Per germline, CDR1 SGHNT and CDR2 YYREEE (reference sequence). The CDR3 spans 13 residues. V was pared by 4 bases and J by 9 bases, with 14 bases between. The CDR3 here is CASSAGEIGEQFF. Written as DNA, the CDR3 is TGTGCCAGCAGCGCCGGGGAAATCGGTGAGCAGTTCTTC.

This chain connects TRBV19 to TRBJ1-1; 8 bases are shared with TRBD1. V dropped 6 bases and J dropped 4; count of bases not matched to a gene: 16. The CDR3 totals 17 residues. CDR1 is LNHDA and CDR2 is SQIVND in the germline V gene (reference sequence). For the CDR3, the DNA is TGTGCCAGTAGGCGGATTCCAGGGGGCCTCGGAGGCACTGAAGCTTTCTTT. This sequence encodes CASRRIPGGLGGTEAFF.

In its sample, this clone was seen a few times. This sequence joins TRBV4-1 and TRBJ1-2; TRBD1 agrees at 7 bases. The V segment lost 4 bases and the J segment 2 bases; nucleotides outside the gene matches: 4. Per germline, CDR1 MGHRA and CDR2 YSYEKL. The CDR3 sequence is 14 residues long. As DNA, the CDR3 is TGCGCCAGCAGCCGACCGGGACAGAACTATGGCTACACCTTC. Its translation: CASSRPGQNYGYTF.

The chain couples TRBV6-2 or TRBV6-3 to TRBJ2-7; 14 nucleotides line up with TRBD2. The CDR3 is made up of 16 amino acids. Trimming removed 4 bases from V and 5 bases from J; junction bases left unmatched: 7. Germline loops: CDR1 MNHEY, CDR2 SVGEGT. The CDR3 DNA reads TGTGCCAGCAGTTGGGGACTAGCGGGAGTCTTTCACGAGCAGTACTTC. Amino acids: CASSWGLAGVFHEQYF.

The chain's CDR3 is CASSSPPGGQETQYF. The CDR3 region has the DNA TGTGCCAGCAGCTCCCCCCCGGGGGGCCAAGAGACCCAGTACTTC. The chain is built from TRBV9 and TRBJ2-5, with 7 positions matching TRBD2. V shed 4 bases and J 1 base; nucleotides not matched to a gene: 7. CDR3 length: 15 residues. Germline CDR1 is SGDLS and CDR2 is YYNGEE.

This chain links TRBV2 with TRBJ1-6, with 7 bases that match TRBD1. The V gene end was trimmed by 6 bases and the J gene end by 7 bases; junction bases not matched to a gene: 3. CDR1 SNHLY and CDR2 FYNNEI come from the germline V gene. The CDR3 is made up of 13 amino acids. The CDR3 region is CASRGQLNSPLHF. The CDR3 nucleotides read TGTGCCAGCAGGGGACAGCTGAATTCACCCCTCCACTTT.

The chain carries TRBV7-9 and TRBJ2-5, with D tentatively TRBD2 (6 bases). Germline CDR1 is SEHNR and CDR2 is FQNEAQ (reference sequence). The V end lost 5 bases, the J end lost 5 bases, and 15 bases lay between the germline ends. This CDR3 region has 14 residues. The DNA of the CDR3 is TGTGCCAGCAGCGGCCCGACTAGAGGCGAGACCCAGTACTTC. Protein: CASSGPTRGETQYF.

This chain joins TRBV3-1 (or the pseudogene TRBV3-2) and TRBJ2-2; the D is unclear. The CDR3 is 14 amino acids. Germline assignment: CDR1 LGHDT and CDR2 YNNKEL (reference sequence). V gave up 1 base and J gave up 4 bases, with 7 bases separating them. The CDR3 sequence: CASSQGIATGELFF. CDR3 DNA sequence: TGTGCCAGCAGCCAAGGGATAGCCACCGGGGAGCTGTTTTTT.

This chain uses TRBV6-5 with TRBJ1-2; 8 bases agree with TRBD1. V shed 6 bases, J shed 6 bases, and the junction held 6 bases outside the gene matches. Germline CDR1 reads MNHEY; CDR2 reads SVGAGI. There are 13 residues in the CDR3. The CDR3 spells CASSQGADNGYTF. CDR3 sequence (DNA): TGTGCCAGCAGCCAGGGGGCGGATAATGGCTACACCTTC.

The chain has TRBV30 and TRBJ1-3; D call uncertain. Germline lookup yields CDR1 GTSNPN and CDR2 SVGIG (reference sequence). Between the trimmed V and J ends, which lost 2 bases and 4 bases, there was a span of 6 bases. This CDR3 has 12 amino acids. As DNA, the CDR3 is TGTGCCTGGAGTCCACAGGGAAACACCATATATTTT. This encodes CAWSPQGNTIYF.

The V call is TRBV30, the J call TRBJ2-3; TRBD1 aligns across 9 bases. The length of the CDR3 is 15 residues. Germline V gene sequence: CDR1 GTSNPN, CDR2 SVGIG (reference sequence). With 2 bases clipped from V and 6 bases from J, the junction kept 9 bases outside the gene matches. CDR3 in amino acids: CAWSPTGGSLDTQYF. The DNA for the CDR3 is TGTGCCTGGAGTCCAACAGGGGGCTCTTTGGATACGCAGTATTTT.

This chain connects TRBV4-2 to TRBJ2-5; 7 bases fit TRBD1. CDR1 and CDR2 from the germline V gene are LGHNA and YNFKEQ. J gave up 2 bases and V 3 bases, and 9 bases lay outside the gene matches. This CDR3 region has 16 residues. The CDR3 DNA is TGTGCCAGCAGCCAGACCCGTGGGACAGTACAAGAGACCCAGTACTTC. It translates to CASSQTRGTVQETQYF.